These 24 T cell receptor beta chains were sequenced from one sample in a study of a mutant IDH1 vaccine in newly diagnosed glioma. Method: immunoSEQ multiplex PCR; TCRdb's copy keeps in-frame clones and lacks some. The repertoire has about 35,000 clones, 65% to 80% of them found once; the top ten carry roughly 9%. Indicated time point: baseline, week 1 (first vaccination visit). Treatment of the sample: pre-vaccination baseline after standard-of-care therapy. The specimen comprised peripheral blood mononuclear cells (PBMCs), sampled from a glioma patient treated with radiotherapy, temozolomide or both. All receptors derive from a man over 45 with glioma. Some clones in this sample may be carry-over from other donors' samples.

The V gene is TRBV7-6, the J gene TRBJ2-5, with D perhaps matching TRBD1 (5 bases). The CDR3 is 16 amino acids. Between the trimmed V and J ends, which lost 1 base and 1 base, there was a span of 13 bases. Per the germline V gene, CDR1 is SGHVS and CDR2 is FNYEAQ. In DNA form, the CDR3 reads TGTGCCAGCAGCTTAGGGCAGGGCAGGACCCAAGAGACCCAGTACTTC. It is translated as CASSLGQGRTQETQYF.

The chain carries TRBV28 and TRBJ1-2; the D gene is possibly TRBD1 (5 bases). Trimming removed 6 bases at V and 0 bases at J, with 11 bases between. The CDR3 has 14 amino acids. Looked up from germline, CDR1 is MDHEN and CDR2 is SYDVKM. The CDR3 nucleotides are TGTGCCAGCAGGCGACGGGGGGCTAACTATGGCTACACCTTC. Residues: CASRRRGANYGYTF.

This chain connects TRBV5-6 to TRBJ2-5; tentatively, D is TRBD2 (6 bases). Germline loops: CDR1 SGHDT, CDR2 YYEEEE. The CDR3 contains 15 residues. Trimming took off 4 bases at V and 2 bases at J, with 15 bases between the two ends. In DNA, the CDR3 is TGTGCCAGCAGCGGGGGGACCGGGGTGCAAGAGACCCAGTACTTC. Its protein product is CASSGGTGVQETQYF.

The CDR3 is CASSNRQGAEAFF. The CDR3 DNA follows: TGTGCCAGCAGCAACCGACAGGGGGCTGAAGCTTTCTTT. The V and J genes are TRBV11-3 and TRBJ1-1, with 9 positions matching TRBD1. The trim removed 5 bases at V and 6 bases at J, leaving 4 bases unmatched. Germline lookup yields CDR1 SGHNT and CDR2 YENEEA. This CDR3 has 13 residues.

The gene calls are TRBV7-2 and TRBJ1-2; D remains ambiguous. Trimming took 2 bases from V and 5 from J, leaving 15 bases between them. From germline, CDR1 is SGHTA and CDR2 FQGNSA. The CDR3 totals 15 residues. DNA of the CDR3: TGTGCCAGCAGCTTATCCGTTAAGGGTCGGTATGGCTACACCTTC. This encodes CASSLSVKGRYGYTF.

This chain links TRBV6-6 with TRBJ1-5; 9 nucleotides align to TRBD1. V was clipped by 5 bases and J by 1 base; unmatched bases: 3. Germline V gives CDR1 MNHNY, CDR2 SVGAGI (reference sequence). The CDR3 consists of 15 residues. The CDR3 DNA reads as TGTGCCAGCAGTCACAGGGGGCAGAGCAATCAGCCCCAGCATTTT. This gives the protein CASSHRGQSNQPQHF.

The table lists this clone with a count of one. The rearrangement links TRBV9 to TRBJ1-4, with 7 bases fitting TRBD1. The CDR3 is 13 amino acids. Germline CDR1 and CDR2: SGDLS and YYNGEE. The junction had 7 bases not matched to a gene; V was cut back by 1 base and J by 13 bases. CDR3 sequence: CASSVRGGQPLFF. The CDR3 DNA sequence: TGTGCCAGCAGCGTAAGAGGGGGACAGCCACTGTTTTTT.

This chain uses TRBV14 with TRBJ2-5, with D perhaps matching TRBD1 (5 bases). The CDR3 runs 14 residues. CDR1 is SGHDN, CDR2 FVKESK, per germline. Trimming stripped 6 bases from V and 2 bases from J, with 13 bases between. The CDR3 region is CASRLSGIQETQYF. CDR3 DNA: TGTGCCAGCAGGCTTTCAGGGATACAAGAGACCCAGTACTTC.

This chain links TRBV7-8 with TRBJ1-1; 7 bases fit TRBD1. Germline assignment: CDR1 SGHVS and CDR2 FQNEAQ. This CDR3 is built from 15 residues. Trimming took 7 bases from V and 4 from J; bases not matched to a gene: 12. Written as DNA, the CDR3 is TGTGCCAGCACAAAAGCGACAGGGATCGGCACTGAAGCTTTCTTT. It yields the protein CASTKATGIGTEAFF. The full variable domain, rest sourced from reference TRBV7-8 and TRBJ1-1, is GAGVSQSPRYKVAKRGQDVALRCDPISGHVSLFWYQQALGQGPEFLTYFQNEAQLDKSGLPSDRFFAERPEGSVSTLKIQRTQQEDSAVYLCASTKATGIGTEAFFGQGTRLTVV.

The rearrangement uses TRBV10-3 and TRBJ2-1; D uncertain. The CDR3 has 13 amino acids. V was clipped by 3 bases and J by 4 bases, with 7 bases between them. Germline V gives CDR1 ENHRY, CDR2 SYGVKD. In nucleotides, the CDR3 is TGTGCCATCAGTGATCAAGCTTACAATGAGCAGTTCTTC. Protein sequence: CAISDQAYNEQFF.

The CDR3 loop is CASSLRVAGETQYF. The CDR3 DNA sequence: TGCGCCAGCAGCCTGAGGGTAGCGGGAGAGACCCAGTACTTC. The chain uses TRBV5-1 and TRBJ2-5, with TRBD2 matching 7 bases. This CDR3 contains 14 residues. Germline V gene lookup returns CDR1 SGHRS and CDR2 YFSETQ. J lost 4 bases, V lost 4 bases, and 7 bases had no gene match.

This chain connects TRBV5-8 to TRBJ1-1; D unclear. Germline V gives CDR1 SGHTS, CDR2 YDEGEE. V was pared by 5 bases and J by 2 bases, with 10 bases between. The CDR3 covers 13 residues. The CDR3: CASRKGTNTEAFF. The CDR3 region has the DNA TGTGCCAGCAGGAAGGGTACCAACACTGAAGCTTTCTTT. Supplemented by reference TRBV5-8 and TRBJ1-1, the full variable domain reads EAGVTQSPTHLIKTRGQQATLRCSPISGHTSVYWYQQALGLGLQFLLWYDEGEERNRGNFPPRFSGRQFPNYSSELNVNALELEDSALYLCASRKGTNTEAFFGQGTRLTVV.

This chain links TRBV5-1 with TRBJ2-3, with D tentatively TRBD1 or TRBD2 (6 bases each). Germline V gene lookup returns CDR1 SGHRS and CDR2 YFSETQ. Between the trimmed V and J ends, which lost 4 bases and 4 bases, there was a span of 16 bases. This CDR3 comprises 15 residues. The CDR3 loop reads CASSPGAGWSDTQYF. For the CDR3, the DNA is TGCGCCAGCAGCCCGGGGGCAGGGTGGTCAGATACGCAGTATTTT.

This sequence joins TRBV6-5 and TRBJ1-4; TRBD1 agrees at 7 bases. J gave up 3 bases and V 11 bases, and 3 bases lay outside the gene matches. CDR1 and CDR2 from the germline V gene are MNHEY and SVGAGI. The CDR3 loop spans 12 amino acids. The CDR3 here is CASGGANEKLFF. The CDR3 DNA reads as TGTGCCTCAGGGGGGGCTAATGAAAAACTGTTTTTT.

The chain is built from TRBV5-8 and TRBJ1-5; D unresolved. V shed 4 bases and J shed 2 bases, with 13 bases lying between them. The germline V gene has CDR1 SGHTS and CDR2 YDEGEE. The CDR3 has 15 residues. CDR3: CASSRGGVGNQPQHF. Here the CDR3 DNA reads TGTGCCAGCAGCCGTGGTGGAGTGGGCAATCAGCCCCAGCATTTT.

Within the sample, this clone is medium-sized (0.01 to 0.1%). This chain uses TRBV30 with TRBJ1-1, with a tentative D call TRBD1 (5 bases). The V gene lost 5 bases and the J gene lost 0 bases, with 10 bases spanning the gap. The germline gives CDR1 GTSNPN, CDR2 SVGIG (reference sequence). The CDR3 spans 13 residues. The DNA of the CDR3 is TGTGCCTGGGGTACAGGCCTGAACACTGAAGCTTTCTTT. Amino acids: CAWGTGLNTEAFF.

V and J are TRBV15 and TRBJ1-5, with D maybe TRBD1 (5 bases). This CDR3 is built from 16 residues. V was clipped by 0 bases and J by 0 bases, with 9 bases between them. The V gene's germline CDR1 is LNHNV and CDR2 YYDKDF (reference sequence). CDR3 sequence reads: CATSRDPGGSNQPQHF. DNA for the CDR3: TGTGCCACCAGCAGAGATCCGGGGGGTAGCAATCAGCCCCAGCATTTT. Variable domain in full (rest from reference TRBV15 and TRBJ1-5): DAMVIQNPRYQVTQFGKPVTLSCSQTLNHNVMYWYQQKSSQAPKLLFHYYDKDFNNEADTPDNFQSRRPNTSFCFLDIRSPGLGDTAMYLCATSRDPGGSNQPQHFGDGTRLSIL.

The rearrangement links TRBV7-2 to TRBJ2-3; D call uncertain. Germline CDR1 reads SGHTA; CDR2 reads FQGNSA. This CDR3 region has 13 residues. V shed 6 bases and J shed 2 bases, with 9 bases lying between them. The DNA of the CDR3 is TGTGCCAGCAGTGTTACACACACAGATACGCAGTATTTT. Amino acid sequence: CASSVTHTDTQYF. Complete variable domain (other parts from reference TRBV7-2 and TRBJ2-3): GAGVSQSPSNKVTEKGKDVELRCDPISGHTALYWYRQSLGQGLEFLIYFQGNSAPDKSGLPSDRFSAERTGGSVSTLTIQRTQQEDSAVYLCASSVTHTDTQYFGPGTRLTVL.

The rearrangement links TRBV2 to TRBJ1-5, with D perhaps TRBD1 (6 bases). V was clipped by 7 bases and J by 2 bases, with 15 bases between them. The CDR3 runs to 15 residues. Germline V lookup: CDR1 SNHLY, CDR2 FYNNEI. In nucleotides, the CDR3 is TGTGCCAGCACTCGAGGGGGGGCACGCAATCAGCCCCAGCATTTT. Its protein is CASTRGGARNQPQHF.

The chain employs TRBV15 and TRBJ2-2, with D maybe TRBD1 (6 bases). The CDR3 contains 16 residues. V was trimmed by 3 bases and J by 6 bases, leaving 17 bases between them. Looked up from germline, CDR1 is LNHNV and CDR2 is YYDKDF (reference sequence). CDR3 sequence reads: CATSRSGTLTSGELFF. The CDR3 DNA reads as TGTGCCACCAGCAGGTCCGGGACACTAACCTCCGGGGAGCTGTTTTTT. Complete variable domain (other parts from reference TRBV15 and TRBJ2-2): DAMVIQNPRYQVTQFGKPVTLSCSQTLNHNVMYWYQQKSSQAPKLLFHYYDKDFNNEADTPDNFQSRRPNTSFCFLDIRSPGLGDTAMYLCATSRSGTLTSGELFFGEGSRLTVL.

The V and J genes are TRBV19 and TRBJ2-7, with 7 bases identical to TRBD1. The CDR3 spans 13 residues. After removal of 6 bases from V and 3 bases from J, the junction contained 5 bases not matched to a gene. Germline CDR1 and CDR2: LNHDA and SQIVND (reference sequence). As DNA, the CDR3 is TGTGCCAGTAGCCTTGGACAGGTCTACGAGCAGTACTTC. Translating gives CASSLGQVYEQYF.

The chain recombines TRBV19 with TRBJ1-2; D uncertain. The ends were cut back, 3 bases at V and 0 bases at J, with 8 bases in the middle. The germline V gene has CDR1 LNHDA and CDR2 SQIVND (reference sequence). This CDR3 contains 14 residues. For the CDR3, the DNA is TGTGCCAGTAGTATGGAACTGTCTAACTATGGCTACACCTTC. The encoded protein is CASSMELSNYGYTF.

The rearrangement joins TRBV20-1 to TRBJ2-7; 7 bases are a match to TRBD2. From germline, CDR1 is DFQATT and CDR2 SNEGSKA (reference sequence). This CDR3 spans 11 amino acids. J gave up 5 bases and V 4 bases, and 2 bases lay outside the gene matches. The CDR3 loop is CSATRGDEQYF. The CDR3 DNA reads TGCAGTGCTACCCGGGGGGACGAGCAGTACTTC.

This clone appeared once. This sequence joins TRBV30 and TRBJ1-4, with D unclear. The germline gives CDR1 GTSNPN, CDR2 SVGIG (reference sequence). With 4 bases removed from V and 6 bases from J, the gap between germline ends came to 12 bases. This CDR3 contains 13 residues. This chain's CDR3 is CAWTPGPHEKLFF. CDR3 nucleotides: TGTGCCTGGACACCGGGTCCTCATGAAAAACTGTTTTTT.